What follows are 26 T cell receptor beta chains derived from one specimen sequenced in a study of blood T cell repertoires in COVID-19. Sequenced by immunoSEQ multiplex PCR; TCRdb stores in-frame clones only, minus some. The sample includes over 60,000 clones, roughly three quarters of them seen just once. Input material: peripheral blood. Receptors originate from a human donor in a cohort sampled during active COVID-19.

This clone was picked up one time. The rearrangement joins TRBV5-1 to TRBJ2-2; D is uncertain. The CDR3 has 16 residues. V shed 4 bases and J shed 5 bases, with 18 bases lying between them. Germline V gives CDR1 SGHRS, CDR2 YFSETQ. The CDR3 sequence is CASSLQANLRTGELFF. CDR3 nucleotides: TGCGCCAGCAGCCTTCAGGCCAATTTAAGGACCGGGGAGCTGTTTTTT.

This clone has a single count. V is TRBV14 and J is TRBJ2-7; 7 bases align to TRBD2. Per germline, CDR1 SGHDN and CDR2 FVKESK. The V and J ends lost 3 bases and 3 bases, in that order; junction bases with no gene match: 26. The CDR3 loop spans 21 amino acids. CDR3 protein: CASSQKREGRTPGGLIYEQYF. The CDR3 nucleotides are TGTGCCAGCAGCCAGAAGAGGGAGGGCCGAACCCCTGGCGGATTGATCTACGAGCAGTACTTC. Together with reference TRBV14 and TRBJ2-7, the CDR3 gives the full variable domain: EAGVTQFPSHSVIEKGQTVTLRCDPISGHDNLYWYRRVMGKEIKFLLHFVKESKQDESGMPNNRFLAERTGGTYSTLKVQPAELEDSGVYFCASSQKREGRTPGGLIYEQYFGPGTRLTVT.

This clone turned up a few times. The chain recombines TRBV24-1 with TRBJ2-3, with 8 bases fitting TRBD2. V was clipped by 5 bases and J by 1 base; unmatched bases: 7. The CDR3 has 16 residues. Per germline, CDR1 KGHDR and CDR2 SFDVKD. CDR3 sequence (DNA): TGTGCCACCAGTGGGATAACTAGCGGAGGCACAGATACGCAGTATTTT. This codes for CATSGITSGGTDTQYF.

This clone was counted a single time. The rearrangement joins TRBV10-3 to TRBJ1-4; D gene ambiguous. The CDR3 runs to 14 residues. Trimming took off 6 bases at V and 2 bases at J, with 10 bases between the two ends. Germline assignment: CDR1 ENHRY and CDR2 SYGVKD. The chain's CDR3 is CAIRAGVTNEKLFF. The CDR3, as DNA: TGTGCCATCAGAGCCGGAGTCACTAATGAAAAACTGTTTTTT.

The rearrangement joins TRBV28 to TRBJ2-5; 7 bases are shared with TRBD2. V shed 5 bases and J 4 bases; nucleotides not matched to a gene: 22. Germline V gene data show CDR1 as MDHEN and CDR2 as SYDVKM. The CDR3 is 19 amino acids. CDR3 protein: CASSIRLAVPPTGRETQYF. CDR3 DNA sequence: TGTGCCAGCAGTATAAGACTAGCCGTACCACCCACGGGAAGAGAGACCCAGTACTTC.

This sequence joins TRBV10-3 and TRBJ2-2; possible D gene TRBD1, 5 bases. Germline CDR1 and CDR2: ENHRY and SYGVKD. V was shortened by 5 bases and J by 7 bases, with 8 bases between the two germline ends. This CDR3 has 12 amino acids. The CDR3 coding sequence is TGTGCCATCAGTACAGGTTACGGGGAGCTGTTTTTT. Translated, it gives CAISTGYGELFF.

V usage is TRBV5-4 and J usage is TRBJ2-3; 13 nucleotides agree with TRBD2. V was clipped by 4 bases and J by 0 bases; unmatched bases: 8. The CDR3 is 18 amino acids. Germline loops: CDR1 SGHNT, CDR2 YYREEE (reference sequence). The CDR3 bases are TGTGCCAGCAGCCTCGGACTAGCGGGAGAGTATAGCACAGATACGCAGTATTTT. It encodes CASSLGLAGEYSTDTQYF.

This rearrangement joins TRBV19 to TRBJ2-3, with 9 bases lining up with TRBD2. Trimming at V came to 9 bases and at J to 3 bases, leaving 10 bases not matched to a gene. The CDR3 contains 15 residues. The germline V gene has CDR1 LNHDA and CDR2 SQIVND (reference sequence). CDR3 nucleotide sequence: TGTGCCAGCCTGAGTAGCGGGAGAGGTACAGATACGCAGTATTTT. This encodes CASLSSGRGTDTQYF.

This chain joins TRBV6-6 and TRBJ2-3, with 8 positions matching TRBD1. The CDR3 is 16 residues long. After removal of 6 bases from V and 1 base from J, the junction contained 9 bases not matched to a gene. The germline V gene has CDR1 MNHNY and CDR2 SVGAGI (reference sequence). The CDR3 DNA follows: TGTGCCAGCAGCCTACCGCTGGGACAGGGCACAGATACGCAGTATTTT. The encoded protein is CASSLPLGQGTDTQYF.

DNA for the CDR3: TGCAGCGTTGATGACCCGGGGGGTAACTATGGCTACACCTTC. The encoded protein is CSVDDPGGNYGYTF. V and J are TRBV29-1 and TRBJ1-2; TRBD1 is a possible D gene (5 bases). Germline loops: CDR1 SQVTM, CDR2 ANQGSEA. This CDR3 has 14 residues. The V end lost 3 bases, the J end lost 1 base, and 12 bases lay between the germline ends.

This chain uses TRBV7-3 with TRBJ2-3; 9 bases map to TRBD2. V dropped 3 bases and J dropped 4; count of bases not matched to a gene: 5. The CDR3 is 15 residues long. Germline-derived CDR1 and CDR2 are SGHTA and FQGTGA. The CDR3 DNA reads TGTGCCAGCAGCTTTCGGACTAGCGTCGCAGATACGCAGTATTTT. This translates into CASSFRTSVADTQYF.

The chain recombines TRBV5-1 with TRBJ1-4; D is perhaps TRBD1 (5 bases). Between the trimmed V and J ends, which lost 5 bases and 0 bases, there was a span of 17 bases. The germline CDR1 and CDR2 sequences are SGHRS and YFSETQ. There are 17 residues in the CDR3. The DNA of the CDR3 is TGCGCCAGCAGAAACGGTGGAGGGGTTGCAACTAATGAAAAACTGTTTTTT. This codes for CASRNGGGVATNEKLFF.

The CDR3 is CASSQEPGGSLGEQFF. The DNA for the CDR3 is TGCGCCAGCAGCCAAGAACCGGGAGGCAGTTTGGGTGAGCAGTTCTTC. The J gene is TRBJ2-1, the V gene TRBV4-3; 7 bases match TRBD2. There are 16 residues in the CDR3. Germline values: CDR1 LGHNA, CDR2 YSLEER. The trim removed 0 bases at V and 9 bases at J, leaving 11 bases unmatched.

The J gene is TRBJ1-1, the V gene TRBV27; 11 bases match TRBD1. V shed 6 bases, J shed 12 bases, and the junction held 9 bases outside the gene matches. The germline V gene encodes CDR1 MNHEY and CDR2 SMNVEV (reference sequence). The CDR3 consists of 13 residues. CDR3 protein: CASSWTGGYESFF. Written as DNA, the CDR3 is TGTGCCAGCAGCTGGACAGGGGGCTACGAGTCTTTCTTT.

The gene calls are TRBV4-1 and TRBJ2-5; a weak D match, TRBD2 (5 bases). Germline lookup yields CDR1 MGHRA and CDR2 YSYEKL. CDR3 length: 14 residues. V gave up 3 bases and J gave up 2 bases, with 10 bases separating them. CDR3 loop: CASSQAGVQETQYF. The DNA of the CDR3 is TGCGCCAGCAGCCAGGCGGGCGTACAAGAGACCCAGTACTTC.

V usage is TRBV6-5 and J usage is TRBJ2-1; the D gene is possibly TRBD2 (6 bases). The germline V gene encodes CDR1 MNHEY and CDR2 SVGAGI. V was cut by 6 bases and J by 8 bases, with 11 bases left in between. There are 12 residues in the CDR3. The CDR3 bases are TGTGCCAGCAGCCGGGAGCGCGATGAGCAGTTCTTC. This translates into CASSRERDEQFF.

CDR3 amino acids: CASSQAPTSGSSDEQFF. CDR3 nucleotides: TGCGCCAGCAGCCAAGCTCCGACTAGCGGGAGTAGCGATGAGCAGTTCTTC. V usage is TRBV4-3 and J usage is TRBJ2-1; 12 nucleotides align to TRBD2. V dropped 1 base and J dropped 8; count of bases not matched to a gene: 9. The CDR3 is made up of 17 amino acids. Germline CDR1 reads LGHNA; CDR2 reads YSLEER.

The chain combines TRBV13 with TRBJ1-2; D unclear. Trimming shortened V by 3 bases and J by 14 bases, and 7 bases separated the two germline ends. CDR3 length equals 9 residues. Germline V CDR1 and CDR2: PRHDT, FYEKMQ (reference sequence). CDR3 sequence reads: CASSFPRTF. The DNA of the CDR3 is TGTGCCAGCAGCTTCCCCCGGACCTTC.

The chain uses TRBV19 and TRBJ1-6; D may be TRBD1 (6 bases). Germline V gene lookup returns CDR1 LNHDA and CDR2 SQIVND (reference sequence). Trimming cost V 3 bases and J 11 bases, with 26 bases left between them. This CDR3 spans 18 amino acids. For the CDR3, the DNA is TGTGCCAGTAGTATGGTCGTGTGGACAGCGGGACGGTCGACACCCCTCCACTTT. The encoded protein is CASSMVVWTAGRSTPLHF. The whole variable domain, remainder taken from reference TRBV19 and TRBJ1-6, is DGGITQSPKYLFRKEGQNVTLSCEQNLNHDAMYWYRQDPGQGLRLIYYSQIVNDFQKGDIAEGYSVSREKKESFPLTVTSAQKNPTAFYLCASSMVVWTAGRSTPLHFGNGTRLTVT.

This chain uses TRBV7-7 with TRBJ2-1; 9 nucleotides align to TRBD2. Germline V gene lookup returns CDR1 SSHAT and CDR2 FNYEAQ (reference sequence). V was clipped by 3 bases and J by 4 bases; unmatched bases: 7. The CDR3 has 16 amino acids. The CDR3: CASSLVAGANYNEQFF. The CDR3, as DNA: TGTGCCAGCAGCTTGGTAGCGGGAGCTAATTACAATGAGCAGTTCTTC.

The chain recombines TRBV6-4 with TRBJ2-5, with TRBD1 identical over 7 bases. CDR3 length equals 16 residues. Per the germline V gene, CDR1 is MRHNA and CDR2 is SNTAGT. The J segment lost 4 bases and the V segment lost 4 bases, leaving 12 bases of the junction unmatched. The CDR3 DNA reads as TGTGCCAGCAGTGCCTCGACAGGGATCCCAAGAGAGACCCAGTACTTC. The encoded protein is CASSASTGIPRETQYF.

The chain links TRBV11-1 to TRBJ2-3; 11 bases line up with TRBD2. There are 15 residues in the CDR3. Looked up from germline, CDR1 is SGHAT and CDR2 is FQDESV (reference sequence). V shed 3 bases and J 3 bases; nucleotides not matched to a gene: 2. DNA of the CDR3: TGTGCCAGCAGCTTTACTAGCGGGAGTACAGATACGCAGTATTTT. Residues: CASSFTSGSTDTQYF.

The chain combines TRBV19 with TRBJ2-3; D possibly corresponds to TRBD2 (5 bases). The CDR3 is made up of 16 amino acids. Deletions cut 3 bases from V and 4 bases from J, with 17 bases between. The germline CDR1 and CDR2 sequences are LNHDA and SQIVND (reference sequence). The CDR3 spells CASSIAVGAAADTQYF. The CDR3 DNA reads TGTGCCAGTAGTATTGCTGTGGGAGCAGCGGCAGATACGCAGTATTTT.

This clone has just a few counts. The genes are TRBV5-4 and TRBJ2-1, with D unclear. The V end lost 0 bases, the J end lost 3 bases, and 4 bases lay between the germline ends. The CDR3 runs 13 residues. Looked up from germline, CDR1 is SGHNT and CDR2 is YYREEE (reference sequence). The CDR3 DNA follows: TGTGCCAGCAGCTTGGATCTCTACAATGAGCAGTTCTTC. This codes for CASSLDLYNEQFF.

The genes are TRBV28 and TRBJ1-2; the match to TRBD1 covers 7 bases. The CDR3 spans 16 residues. V shed 3 bases, J shed 0 bases, and the junction held 7 bases outside the gene matches. CDR1 MDHEN and CDR2 SYDVKM come from the germline V gene. The CDR3, as DNA: TGTGCCAGCAGTTTTGGTGCAGGGGGAGCTAACTATGGCTACACCTTC. It yields the protein CASSFGAGGANYGYTF.

The chain has TRBV18 and TRBJ2-7; 10 bases line up with TRBD2. Unmatched junction bases numbered 7, after V lost 1 base and J lost 13 bases. This CDR3 comprises 13 residues. In germline, CDR1 is KGHSH, CDR2 LQKENI. The CDR3 loop reads CASSPLPAGGCYF. CDR3 sequence (DNA): TGTGCCAGCTCACCACTTCCAGCGGGAGGGTGTTACTTC.